The table lists the clone carrying this TCR beta chain with a count of one. This entry comes from a study of cytomegalovirus exposure and HLA in healthy donors. PCR employed 60 Vbeta and 13 Jbeta primers. Data came from immunoSEQ multiplex PCR; TCRdb stores just in-frame clones and leaves some out. This table has approximately 280,000 clones, 86% appearing once. This cohort consisted of healthy bone marrow donors. Sequenced: PBMCs. The sequence came from a man aged 35-49 years in good health and CMV-seropositive.

CDR3 protein: CASSMPGGTENTEAFF. The CDR3 DNA reads as TGTGCCAGTAGTATGCCTGGCGGGACAGAGAACACTGAAGCTTTCTTT. This chain links TRBV19 with TRBJ1-1; 7 bases line up with TRBD1. The CDR3 extends over 16 amino acids. V dropped 3 bases and J dropped 1; count of bases not matched to a gene: 8. Germline V gives CDR1 LNHDA, CDR2 SQIVND (reference sequence). The full variable domain, completed using reference TRBV19 and TRBJ1-1, is DGGITQSPKYLFRKEGQNVTLSCEQNLNHDAMYWYRQDPGQGLRLIYYSQIVNDFQKGDIAEGYSVSREKKESFPLTVTSAQKNPTAFYLCASSMPGGTENTEAFFGQGTRLTVV.